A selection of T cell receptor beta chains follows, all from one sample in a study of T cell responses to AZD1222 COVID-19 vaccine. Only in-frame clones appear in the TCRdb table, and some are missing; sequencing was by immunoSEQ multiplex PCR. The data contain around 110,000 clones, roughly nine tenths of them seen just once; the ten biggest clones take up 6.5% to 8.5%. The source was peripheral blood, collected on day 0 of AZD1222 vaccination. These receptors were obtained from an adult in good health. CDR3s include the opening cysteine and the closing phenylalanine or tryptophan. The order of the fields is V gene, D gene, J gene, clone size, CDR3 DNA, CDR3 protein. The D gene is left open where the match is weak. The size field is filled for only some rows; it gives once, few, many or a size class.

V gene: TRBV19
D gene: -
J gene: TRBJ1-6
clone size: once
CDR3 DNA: TGTGCCAGTAGTATAGGGGCAGGGGTTGATTCACCCCTCCACTTT
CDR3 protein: CASSIGAGVDSPLHF

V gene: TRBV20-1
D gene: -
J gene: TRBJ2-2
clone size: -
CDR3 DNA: TGCAGTGCTAGTCAGCCCGGGACCGGGGAGCTGTTTTTT
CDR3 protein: CSASQPGTGELFF

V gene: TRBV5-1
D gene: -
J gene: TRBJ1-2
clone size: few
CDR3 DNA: TGCGCCAGCAGCGCGGACGCCACCTATGGCTACACCTTC
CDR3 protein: CASSADATYGYTF

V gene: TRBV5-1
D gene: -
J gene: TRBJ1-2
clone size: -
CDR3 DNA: TGCGCCAGCAGCTTGGACGGAGCTAACTATGGCTACACCTTC
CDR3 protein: CASSLDGANYGYTF

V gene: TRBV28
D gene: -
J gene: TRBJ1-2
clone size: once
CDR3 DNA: TGTGCCAGCAAGTTAAGGGGAGGGGTTTTCTATGGCTACACCTTC
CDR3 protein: CASKLRGGVFYGYTF

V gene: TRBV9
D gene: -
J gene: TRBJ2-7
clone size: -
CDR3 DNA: TGTGCCAGCAGCGTAGACTCCGCCTTATACGAGCAGTACTTC
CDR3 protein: CASSVDSALYEQYF

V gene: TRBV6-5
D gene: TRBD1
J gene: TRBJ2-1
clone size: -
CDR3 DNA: TGTGCCAGCAGTCGACAGGGGAATGAGCAGTTCTTC
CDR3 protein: CASSRQGNEQFF

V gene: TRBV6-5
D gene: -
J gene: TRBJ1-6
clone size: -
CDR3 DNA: TGTGCCAGCAGGGTAACTGACAGGCGCAATTCACCCCTCCACTTT
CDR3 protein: CASRVTDRRNSPLHF

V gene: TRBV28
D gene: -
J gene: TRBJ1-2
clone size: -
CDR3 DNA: TGTGCCAGCAGTTTATGGGCGGACTACTATGGCTACACCTTC
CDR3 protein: CASSLWADYYGYTF

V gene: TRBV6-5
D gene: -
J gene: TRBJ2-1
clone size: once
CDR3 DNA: TGTGCCAGCGGAACGACTAGTGATGAGCAGTTCTTC
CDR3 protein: CASGTTSDEQFF

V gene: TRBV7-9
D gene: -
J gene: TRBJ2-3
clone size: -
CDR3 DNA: TGTGCCAGCAGCTTCTCTAACGGGGGTCCGAGCACAGATACGCAGTATTTT
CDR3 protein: CASSFSNGGPSTDTQYF

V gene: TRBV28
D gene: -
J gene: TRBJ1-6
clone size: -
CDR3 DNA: TGTGCCAGCAGTGGACGTTCACCCCTCCACTTT
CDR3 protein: CASSGRSPLHF

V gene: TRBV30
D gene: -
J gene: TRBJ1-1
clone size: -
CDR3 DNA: TGTGCCTGGAGTTCTCACAGGATGAACACTGAAGCTTTCTTT
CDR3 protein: CAWSSHRMNTEAFF

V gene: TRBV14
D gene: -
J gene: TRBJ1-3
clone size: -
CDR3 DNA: TGTGCCAGCAGCCAAGGCCGGCCAGCCGGAAACACCATATATTTT
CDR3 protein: CASSQGRPAGNTIYF

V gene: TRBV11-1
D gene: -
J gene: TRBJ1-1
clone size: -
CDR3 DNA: TGTGCCAGCAGCTTAGAGCGAGGCCGCAACACTGAAGCTTTCTTT
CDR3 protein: CASSLERGRNTEAFF

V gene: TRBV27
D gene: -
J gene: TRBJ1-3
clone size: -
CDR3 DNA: TGTGCCGGCAGGTATAGCTCTGGAAACACCATATATTTT
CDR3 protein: CAGRYSSGNTIYF

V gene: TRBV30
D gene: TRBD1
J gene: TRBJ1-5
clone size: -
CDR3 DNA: TGTGCCTGGAGTGCAGGACAGGGCTCGTGGCAGCCCCAGCATTTT
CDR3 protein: CAWSAGQGSWQPQHF

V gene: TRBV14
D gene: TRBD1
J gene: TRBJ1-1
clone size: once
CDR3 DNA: TGTGCCAGCAGCCCCGTAGCGGGGACAGAGGCTGAAGCTTTCTTT
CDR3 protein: CASSPVAGTEAEAFF

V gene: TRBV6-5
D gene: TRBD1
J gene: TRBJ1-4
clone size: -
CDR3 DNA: TGTGCCAGCAGCCAGGGGGCGCGGGAAAAACTGTTTTTT
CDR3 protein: CASSQGAREKLFF

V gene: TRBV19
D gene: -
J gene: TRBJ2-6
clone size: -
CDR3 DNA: TGTGCCAGTATCGGGATCGGGACGCTAGTCTCTGGGGCCAACGTCCTGACTTTC
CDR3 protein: CASIGIGTLVSGANVLTF

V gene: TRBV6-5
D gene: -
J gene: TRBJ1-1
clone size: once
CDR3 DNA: TGTGCCAGCAGTTACTTACAGGCGAACACTGAAGCTTTCTTT
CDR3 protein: CASSYLQANTEAFF

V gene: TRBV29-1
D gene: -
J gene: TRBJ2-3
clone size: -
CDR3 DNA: TGCAGCCCTCGGGGGGCTGGGGATACGCAGTATTTT
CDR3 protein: CSPRGAGDTQYF

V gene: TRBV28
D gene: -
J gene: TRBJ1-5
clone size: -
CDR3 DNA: TGTGCCACCGCGCATCTCCCCGGACGGGCCAGCAATCAGCCCCAGCATTTT
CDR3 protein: CATAHLPGRASNQPQHF

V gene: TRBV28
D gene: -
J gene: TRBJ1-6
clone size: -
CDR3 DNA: TGTGCCACCCTGGCCCGGATCGATTCACCCCTCCACTTT
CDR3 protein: CATLARIDSPLHF

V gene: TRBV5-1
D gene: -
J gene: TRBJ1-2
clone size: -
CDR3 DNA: TGCGCCAGCAGCTTGGGACTTTTTGGCTACACCTTC
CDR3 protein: CASSLGLFGYTF

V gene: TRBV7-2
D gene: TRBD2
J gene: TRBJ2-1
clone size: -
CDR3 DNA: TGTGCCAGCAGCTTCCCCGGGGGGAGCAATGAGCAGTTCTTC
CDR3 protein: CASSFPGGSNEQFF

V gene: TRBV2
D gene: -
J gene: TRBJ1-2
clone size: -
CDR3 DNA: TGTGCCAGCAGAAGGATCTTCTATGGCTACACCTTC
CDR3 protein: CASRRIFYGYTF

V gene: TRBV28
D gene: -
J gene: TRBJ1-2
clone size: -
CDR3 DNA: TGTGCCAGCAGTTTCTGGGAAGGGTCTGGGTATGGCTACACCTTC
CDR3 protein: CASSFWEGSGYGYTF

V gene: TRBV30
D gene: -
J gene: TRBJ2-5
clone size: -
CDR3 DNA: TGTGCCTGGAGTACGGGGACCGCGAAGACCCAGTACTTC
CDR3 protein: CAWSTGTAKTQYF

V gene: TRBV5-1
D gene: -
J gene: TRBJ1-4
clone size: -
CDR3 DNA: TGCGCCAGCAGTGCAATAGCGGGAAGAAATGAAAAACTGTTTTTT
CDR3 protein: CASSAIAGRNEKLFF